The T cell receptor (beta chain) under discussion was sequenced for a study of T-cell memory formation after mild COVID-19. Study results and caveats: Later expanders leaned toward CD4+, whereas clones contracting from day 15 to 85 were balanced CD4/CD8. The study found contracting CD4+ clones mainly in CM and EM and contracting CD8+ clones in EMRA.

Points on this clonotype: Its antigen is not known.

TCRdb itself ran the 5' RACE reads through MiXCR, one entry per CDR3 protein. The sample shows around 300,000 distinct CDR3 sequences, approximately 19% of them seen only once. What was sequenced was PBMCs or a T cell subset sorted from them (not recorded which). This receptor was obtained from a man between 18 and 35 years old who had mild COVID-19 (a few samples of this study predate the infection). Cell type and time point are not known.

The CDR3 nucleotides read TGTGCCAGCAGCGAACTCAGGGTGACCACTGAAGCTTTCTTT. Its protein is CASSELRVTTEAFF. This chain joins TRBV7-9 and TRBJ1-1; the D gene is possibly TRBD1 (5 bases). The CDR3 length is 14 residues. In germline, CDR1 is SEHNR, CDR2 FQNEAQ (reference sequence). The V end lost 5 bases, the J end lost 4 bases, and 14 bases lay between the germline ends.